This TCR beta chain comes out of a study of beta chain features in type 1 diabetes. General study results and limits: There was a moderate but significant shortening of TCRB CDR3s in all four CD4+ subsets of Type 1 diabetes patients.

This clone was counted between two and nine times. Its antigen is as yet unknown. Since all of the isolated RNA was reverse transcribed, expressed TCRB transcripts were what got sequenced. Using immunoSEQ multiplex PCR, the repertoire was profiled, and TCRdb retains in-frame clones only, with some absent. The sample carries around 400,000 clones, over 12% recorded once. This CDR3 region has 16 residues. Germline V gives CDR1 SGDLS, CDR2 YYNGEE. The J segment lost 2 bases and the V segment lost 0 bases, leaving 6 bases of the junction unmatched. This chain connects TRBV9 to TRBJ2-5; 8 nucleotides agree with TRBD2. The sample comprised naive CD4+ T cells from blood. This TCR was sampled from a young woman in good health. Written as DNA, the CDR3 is TGTGCCAGCAGCGTAGTGGCTAGCGGGCCTCAAGAGACCCAGTACTTC. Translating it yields CASSVVASGPQETQYF. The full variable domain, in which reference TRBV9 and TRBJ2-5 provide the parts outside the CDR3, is DSGVTQTPKHLITATGQRVTLRCSPRSGDLSVYWYQQSLDQGLQFLIQYYNGEERAKGNILERFSAQQFPDLHSELNLSSLELGDSALYFCASSVVASGPQETQYFGPGTRLLVL.